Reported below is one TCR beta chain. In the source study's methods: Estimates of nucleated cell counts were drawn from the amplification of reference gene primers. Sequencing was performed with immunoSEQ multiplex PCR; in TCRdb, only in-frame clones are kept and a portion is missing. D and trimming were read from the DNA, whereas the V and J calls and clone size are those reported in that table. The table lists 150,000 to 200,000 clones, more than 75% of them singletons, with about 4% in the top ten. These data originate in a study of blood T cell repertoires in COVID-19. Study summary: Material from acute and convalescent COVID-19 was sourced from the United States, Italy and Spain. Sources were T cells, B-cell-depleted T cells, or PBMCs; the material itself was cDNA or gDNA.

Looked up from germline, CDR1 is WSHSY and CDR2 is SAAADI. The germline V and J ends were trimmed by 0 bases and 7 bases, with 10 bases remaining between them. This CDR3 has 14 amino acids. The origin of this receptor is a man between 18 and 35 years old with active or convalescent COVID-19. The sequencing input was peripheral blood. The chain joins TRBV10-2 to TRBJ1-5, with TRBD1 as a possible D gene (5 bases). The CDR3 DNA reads TGCGCCAGCAGTGAGTCTTTAGGGGTACAGCCCCAGCATTTT. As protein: CASSESLGVQPQHF.